Below are 3 T cell receptor beta chains sequenced from a single sample in a study of neurological immune-mediated disorders. The time point was: longitudinal time-point 1 (baseline). In TCRdb, the 5' RACE reads were re-called with MiXCR into one record per CDR3 protein. The sample consists of tens of thousands of distinct CDR3 sequences, roughly 10% of them appearing once. The specimen sequenced was PBMCs. The source is a man between 25 and 39 years old in good health.

The chain is built from TRBV18 and TRBJ2-3; no reliable D call. With 1 base removed from V and 0 bases from J, the gap between germline ends came to 11 bases. Germline V gives CDR1 KGHSH, CDR2 LQKENI. The CDR3 is 16 residues long. The CDR3 DNA sequence: TGTGCCAGCTCACCACAGCTCCTTGGAAGCACAGATACGCAGTATTTT. This codes for CASSPQLLGSTDTQYF.

This clonotype appeared many times. V is TRBV6-1 and J is TRBJ2-5; the D gene is possibly TRBD1 (6 bases). Germline assignment: CDR1 MNHNS and CDR2 SASEGT. This CDR3 is 15 amino acids long. The V and J ends lost 4 bases and 2 bases respectively, with 14 bases between them. The CDR3 spells CASSGLWTAQETQYF. The CDR3 DNA is TGTGCCAGCAGTGGCCTATGGACAGCTCAAGAGACCCAGTACTTC.

This clonotype was detected ten times or more. The chain uses TRBV27 and TRBJ1-2, with D perhaps TRBD1 (6 bases). V lost 5 bases to trimming and J lost 7 bases, with 20 bases between them. This CDR3 is 15 amino acids long. Germline V gene sequence: CDR1 MNHEY, CDR2 SMNVEV (reference sequence). The CDR3 sequence: CASSPSGVASGGYTF. The CDR3 coding sequence is TGTGCCAGCAGTCCATCAGGGGTGGCCTCGGGTGGCTACACCTTC.